These 23 T cell receptor beta chains originate from one sample sequenced in a study of T cells in Graves' hyperthyroidism and ophthalmopathy. The source material, RNA transcripts, was used to amplify TCR beta CDR3 regions. The study used the HTBI primer set for a first-round RT-PCR of the TCR CDR3. TCRdb itself ran the multiplex PCR reads through MiXCR, one entry per CDR3 protein. The sample records about 610,000 distinct CDR3 sequences, 35% to 55% being singletons. Sequencing was carried out using peripheral blood or thyroid tissue (not recorded which). The receptors here all came from a young woman with Graves' hyperthyroidism.

The rearrangement joins TRBV30 to TRBJ1-1; maybe TRBD1 (5 bases). Germline V gene data show CDR1 as GTSNPN and CDR2 as SVGIG (reference sequence). The CDR3 is made up of 14 amino acids. V was clipped by 5 bases and J by 8 bases, with 21 bases between them. CDR3 DNA sequence: TGTGCCTGGGAGTCCCGGGGGTCGTTGGGAGAAGCTTTCTTT. It specifies CAWESRGSLGEAFF.

CDR3: CASSDSGYYGYTF. The CDR3 DNA reads as TGTGCCAGCAGCGATTCAGGGTACTATGGCTACACCTTC. The chain carries TRBV7-9 and TRBJ1-2; D is possibly TRBD1 (5 bases). Trimming took 5 bases from V and 3 from J, leaving 10 bases between them. The CDR3 has 13 amino acids. Germline assignment: CDR1 SEHNR and CDR2 FQNEAQ (reference sequence).

This chain links TRBV15 with TRBJ1-5, with D perhaps TRBD1 (5 bases). This CDR3 is 14 amino acids long. The V and J ends lost 3 bases and 4 bases respectively, with 10 bases between them. Germline loops: CDR1 LNHNV, CDR2 YYDKDF (reference sequence). The CDR3 spells CATSSGGGNQPQHF. The DNA for the CDR3 is TGTGCCACCAGCAGCGGTGGGGGGAATCAGCCCCAGCATTTT. Based on the CDR3 plus reference TRBV15 and TRBJ1-5, the full variable domain is DAMVIQNPRYQVTQFGKPVTLSCSQTLNHNVMYWYQQKSSQAPKLLFHYYDKDFNNEADTPDNFQSRRPNTSFCFLDIRSPGLGDTAMYLCATSSGGGNQPQHFGDGTRLSIL.

This clonotype has a count of ten or more. The CDR3, as DNA: TGTGCCATCAGTAAGGGACAGGGGGGATTGAACACTGAAGCTTTCTTT. It codes for CAISKGQGGLNTEAFF. V is TRBV10-3 and J is TRBJ1-1, with 11 nucleotides matching TRBD1. Germline CDR1 is ENHRY and CDR2 is SYGVKD. After removal of 5 bases from V and 0 bases from J, the junction contained 5 bases not matched to a gene. This CDR3 comprises 16 residues.

V usage is TRBV4-1 and J usage is TRBJ2-1; the match to TRBD1 covers 8 bases. This CDR3 comprises 17 residues. Germline CDR1 and CDR2: MGHRA and YSYEKL. J gave up 4 bases and V 3 bases, and 11 bases lay outside the gene matches. This CDR3 is CASSQDAGQGWYNEQFF. The CDR3 nucleotides are TGCGCCAGCAGCCAGGACGCAGGACAGGGATGGTACAATGAGCAGTTCTTC.

There are many counts of this clonotype. The rearrangement uses TRBV20-1 and TRBJ2-2; D may correspond to TRBD1 or TRBD2 (6 bases each). Germline V gene data show CDR1 as DFQATT and CDR2 as SNEGSKA (reference sequence). The CDR3 contains 16 residues. V lost 2 bases and J lost 0, with 13 bases in between. The CDR3: CSARPSGGPNTGELFF. The CDR3, as DNA: TGCAGTGCTAGACCTTCCGGGGGCCCGAACACCGGGGAGCTGTTTTTT.

The table lists this clonotype with many counts. J is TRBJ1-1 and V is TRBV5-1; D remains ambiguous. CDR3 size: 12 residues. Germline V CDR1 and CDR2: SGHRS, YFSETQ. V was cut by 4 bases and J by 0 bases, with 4 bases left in between. CDR3 nucleotides: TGCGCCAGCAGCGAGGTGAACACTGAAGCTTTCTTT. This codes for CASSEVNTEAFF.

The V call is TRBV6-1, the J call TRBJ2-2, with 10 bases lining up with TRBD1. Germline loops: CDR1 MNHNS, CDR2 SASEGT. CDR3 length: 17 amino acids. V trimming: 7 bases; J trimming: 6 bases; junction bases outside the gene matches: 14. The CDR3 bases are TGTGCCAGCACCAAACTCTCCCGGACAGGGGGGTCCGGGGAGCTGTTTTTT. This translates into CASTKLSRTGGSGELFF.

The chain employs TRBV7-2 and TRBJ1-1; maybe TRBD1 (6 bases). CDR1 and CDR2 (germline): SGHTA, FQGNSA. With 4 bases removed from V and 8 bases from J, the gap between germline ends came to 11 bases. This CDR3 has 12 residues. CDR3 protein: CASSSTGQEAFF. For the CDR3, the DNA is TGTGCCAGCAGCTCAACCGGACAGGAAGCTTTCTTT.

This clonotype was found many times. CDR3 in amino acids: CSARISGRRIYEQYF. In DNA, the CDR3 is TGCAGTGCTAGAATTAGCGGGAGAAGAATCTACGAGCAGTACTTC. The chain carries TRBV20-1 and TRBJ2-7; TRBD2 matches 9 bases. Germline CDR1 DFQATT, CDR2 SNEGSKA (reference sequence). This CDR3 is 15 amino acids long. The J segment lost 3 bases and the V segment lost 2 bases, leaving 8 bases of the junction unmatched.

This clonotype was counted only a few times. The J gene is TRBJ2-5, the V gene TRBV24-1; D gene uncertain. Germline V gives CDR1 KGHDR, CDR2 SFDVKD. The CDR3 spans 14 residues. Trimming took off 0 bases at V and 0 bases at J, with 4 bases between the two ends. In DNA, the CDR3 is TGTGCCACCAGTGATTTGGGACACCAAGAGACCCAGTACTTC. Encoded protein: CATSDLGHQETQYF.

This clonotype was counted a few times. J is TRBJ2-7 and V is TRBV12-3 or TRBV12-4; 12 bases agree with TRBD2. V was pared by 5 bases and J by 5 bases, with 10 bases of the junction left unmatched. The CDR3 consists of 16 residues. This chain's CDR3 is CASSAPSGRAGDEQYF. The CDR3 coding sequence is TGTGCCAGCAGTGCCCCTAGCGGGAGGGCCGGGGACGAGCAGTACTTC.

This clonotype was counted many times. The gene calls are TRBV6-5 and TRBJ1-2; TRBD1 matches 8 bases. The junction had 5 bases not matched to a gene; V was cut back by 2 bases and J by 0 bases. The germline V gene encodes CDR1 MNHEY and CDR2 SVGAGI. The CDR3 totals 16 residues. CDR3 nucleotide sequence: TGTGCCAGCAGTTACGACAGGGGCCACTCTAACTATGGCTACACCTTC. The encoded protein is CASSYDRGHSNYGYTF.

Comment on this clonotype: A much larger clone lies a single base off, so this may be a read error. The gene calls are TRBV6-5 and TRBJ1-5; 8 bases fit TRBD1. This CDR3 contains 15 residues. Germline V gives CDR1 MNHEY, CDR2 SVGAGI. CDR3: CASSKTGESNQPQRF. CDR3 nucleotides: TGTGCCAGCAGTAAGACAGGGGAAAGCAATCAGCCCCAGCGTTTT.

A note on this clonotype: This may come from a read error, since a much larger clone is one base off. The chain recombines TRBV15 with TRBJ2-3, with unresolved D. This CDR3 is 12 amino acids long. V lost 3 bases to trimming and J lost 10 bases, with 11 bases between them. Germline CDR1 reads LNHNV; CDR2 reads YYDKDF (reference sequence). CDR3 in amino acids: CATSSFGDAQYF. The CDR3 nucleotides are TGTGCCACCAGCAGCTTTGGGGATGCGCAGTATTTT.

The sample holds many counts of this clonotype. The chain couples TRBV10-3 to TRBJ1-5; tentatively, D is TRBD1 (5 bases). Trimming removed 0 bases from V and 6 bases from J, with 6 bases in between. This CDR3 region has 13 residues. CDR1 ENHRY and CDR2 SYGVKD come from the germline V gene. Here the CDR3 DNA reads TGTGCCATCAGTGAGTCGGGGGGTCAGCCCCAGCATTTT. Protein product: CAISESGGQPQHF.

Note on this clonotype: The conserved final phenylalanine or tryptophan is absent from the CDR3, which likely points to a read error. Because the CDR3's place on the DNA is in doubt, the DNA is left out and the CDR3 is given as listed by TCRdb. The V gene is TRBV6-5, the J gene TRBJ1-2. Germline V gene lookup returns CDR1 MNHEY and CDR2 SVGAGI. The CDR3 is 10 residues long, counting both termini. This CDR3 reads CASTPGEAPY.

The chain carries TRBV2 and TRBJ1-1, with 7 bases aligning to TRBD1. The CDR3 length is 16 residues. Germline V gene sequence: CDR1 SNHLY, CDR2 FYNNEI. V shed 9 bases, J shed 0 bases, and the junction held 13 bases outside the gene matches. CDR3 region: CASNDPGQSMNTEAFF. In DNA, the CDR3 is TGTGCCAGTAACGATCCGGGACAGAGTATGAACACTGAAGCTTTCTTT.

This rearrangement joins TRBV12-3 or TRBV12-4 to TRBJ1-1; no firm D call. V was trimmed by 4 bases and J by 4 bases, leaving 10 bases between them. The CDR3 covers 13 residues. In DNA, the CDR3 is TGTGCCAGCAGTTACTCTACGGCCACTGAAGCTTTCTTT. Its protein is CASSYSTATEAFF.

In regard to this clonotype: A much larger clone lies a single base off, so this may be a read error. The chain links TRBV29-1 to TRBJ2-7; 7 nucleotides match TRBD2. V gave up 5 bases and J gave up 3 bases; unmatched junction bases: 10. Germline assignment: CDR1 SQVTM and CDR2 ANQGSEA. The CDR3 runs 14 residues. DNA for the CDR3: TGCAGCGTTAGTGGTGGCGGGAGCTACTACGAGCAGTACTTC. Translated: CSVSGGGSYYEQYF.

This clonotype was recorded a few times. The CDR3, as DNA: TGTGCCAGCAGCTCCCGTAGGGGGTTAGGAGGCTACGAGCAGTACTTC. Translation: CASSSRRGLGGYEQYF. The rearrangement joins TRBV7-9 to TRBJ2-7; maybe TRBD1 (6 bases). V lost 4 bases and J lost 3, with 19 bases in between. The CDR3 runs 16 residues. Looked up from germline, CDR1 is SEHNR and CDR2 is FQNEAQ (reference sequence).

The chain couples TRBV7-2 to TRBJ2-7; D is ambiguous. The tail of the sequence fits TRBJ2-1 better, so the J call may be wrong. Germline V gene data show CDR1 as SGHTA and CDR2 as FQGNSA. This CDR3 is 13 amino acids long. CDR3 amino acids: CASSLTRADEQFF. The CDR3 DNA reads as TGTGCCAGCAGCTTAACCCGGGCGGATGAGCAGTTCTTC.

This clonotype was detected ten times or more. V and J are TRBV19 and TRBJ2-5, with 9 bases matching TRBD2. V shed 3 bases and J 5 bases; nucleotides not matched to a gene: 4. The CDR3 spans 14 residues. The germline gives CDR1 LNHDA, CDR2 SQIVND (reference sequence). The CDR3 DNA reads TGTGCCAGTAGTATTAGCGGGAGAGATGAGACCCAGTACTTC. Protein: CASSISGRDETQYF.